The 16 T cell receptor beta chains below were found in one sample sequenced in a study of Ad26.COV2.S vaccination and SARS-CoV-2 variants. Some clones are missing from TCRdb's copy, which holds only in-frame ones; the method was immunoSEQ multiplex PCR. The data show a few hundred thousand clones, approximately 89% seen once. Treatment defined: over 15 received Ad26.COV2.S at low or high dose, single or two shots; several received placebo; per-sample allocation not given. Day 63 after the first vaccine or placebo injection was the time point for sampling. Sequencing used peripheral blood, obtained in a trial of Ad26.COV2.S vaccine versus placebo. The origin of the receptors is a person between 18 and 60 years old who received the Ad26.COV2.S COVID-19 vaccine or a placebo.

The chain carries TRBV30 and TRBJ2-4; 11 nucleotides match TRBD1. Germline V lookup: CDR1 GTSNPN, CDR2 SVGIG (reference sequence). The CDR3 spans 15 residues. V lost 3 bases, J lost 6 bases, and 7 bases stayed unmatched. The DNA for the CDR3 is TGTGCCTGGAGCCGGGACAGGGGGGTAAGAAACATTCAGTACTTC. This encodes CAWSRDRGVRNIQYF. The full variable domain, with the rest looked up from reference TRBV30 and TRBJ2-4, is SQTIHQWPATLVQPVGSPLSLECTVEGTSNPNLYWYRQAAGRGLQLLFYSVGIGQISSEVPQNLSASRPQDRQFILSSKKLLLSDSGFYLCAWSRDRGVRNIQYFGAGTRLSVL.

The DNA of the CDR3 is TGCAGCGTTGAAGCGCGCGGGACAGGGGACTATGGCTACACCTTC. Translation gives CSVEARGTGDYGYTF. This chain uses TRBV29-1 with TRBJ1-2; 10 bases are shared with TRBD1. Germline loops: CDR1 SQVTM, CDR2 ANQGSEA. The CDR3 spans 15 residues. Trimming took 1 base from V and 3 from J; bases not matched to a gene: 5. Full variable domain (outside the CDR3, taken from reference TRBV29-1 and TRBJ1-2): SAVISQKPSRDICQRGTSLTIQCQVDSQVTMMFWYRQQPGQSLTLIATANQGSEATYESGFVIDKFPISRPNLTFSTLTVSNMSPEDSSIYLCSVEARGTGDYGYTFGSGTRLTVV.

This chain joins TRBV7-2 and TRBJ2-7; D might be TRBD2 (6 bases). Trimming pared 6 bases from V and 1 base from J, leaving 10 bases between. Germline-derived CDR1 and CDR2 are SGHTA and FQGNSA. The CDR3 has 13 residues. The CDR3 loop reads CASRRGASYEQYF. CDR3 sequence (DNA): TGTGCCAGCAGGCGCGGGGCGTCCTACGAGCAGTACTTC.

The chain joins TRBV2 to TRBJ2-7; TRBD1 agrees at 9 bases. J lost 7 bases, V lost 7 bases, and 8 bases had no gene match. Germline V CDR1 and CDR2: SNHLY, FYNNEI. The CDR3 is 13 residues long. CDR3 nucleotide sequence: TGTGCCAGCAATTCGGGACAGGGCCGGGAGCAGTACTTC. The encoded protein is CASNSGQGREQYF.

This clone occurred a few times. The chain links TRBV10-1 to TRBJ2-2; no definite D call. The germline gives CDR1 WNHNN, CDR2 SYGVQD (reference sequence). V was pared by 2 bases and J by 6 bases, with 10 bases between. This CDR3 is built from 14 residues. The CDR3 bases are TGCGCCAGCAGTGAGGCAGGCTTTCCCGGGGAGCTGTTTTTT. Its protein is CASSEAGFPGELFF.

The rearrangement uses TRBV28 and TRBJ2-1; 12 positions match TRBD2. V trimming: 4 bases; J trimming: 6 bases; junction bases outside the gene matches: 4. This CDR3 has 15 residues. The germline CDR1 and CDR2 sequences are MDHEN and SYDVKM. The CDR3 reads CASSSGLAGSNEQFF. The CDR3 DNA is TGTGCCAGCAGTTCAGGACTAGCGGGAAGCAATGAGCAGTTCTTC.

This clone was recorded once. The CDR3 loop is CSASVTGGRNEQFF. The CDR3 DNA reads TGCAGTGCTAGTGTGACCGGGGGACGGAATGAGCAGTTCTTC. The chain joins TRBV20-1 to TRBJ2-1, with D possibly matching TRBD2 (6 bases). The CDR3 loop spans 14 amino acids. The germline V gene encodes CDR1 DFQATT and CDR2 SNEGSKA (reference sequence). V lost 3 bases and J 7 bases, leaving 16 bases between the germline ends.

The rearrangement uses TRBV12-3 or TRBV12-4 and TRBJ1-1; no reliable D call. Trimming pared 6 bases from V and 0 bases from J, leaving 5 bases between. The CDR3 sequence is 12 residues long. CDR3: CASSTLNTEAFF. The CDR3 region has the DNA TGTGCCAGCAGCACACTGAACACTGAAGCTTTCTTT.

This rearrangement joins TRBV6-4 to TRBJ2-5; tentative D call: TRBD2 (5 bases). Trimming pared 4 bases from V and 5 bases from J, leaving 11 bases between. CDR1 and CDR2 (germline): MRHNA, SNTAGT. This CDR3 has 13 amino acids. The CDR3 here is CASSAGPGETQYF. In nucleotides, the CDR3 is TGTGCCAGCAGTGCCGGACCGGGGGAGACCCAGTACTTC.

The chain combines TRBV30 with TRBJ1-5; D unclear. The CDR3 loop spans 13 amino acids. Germline V gives CDR1 GTSNPN, CDR2 SVGIG (reference sequence). Trimming removed 4 bases from V and 1 base from J, with 8 bases in between. The CDR3 nucleotides read TGTGCCTGGAACGACCGCAGCAATCAGCCCCAGCATTTT. Its translation: CAWNDRSNQPQHF.

The chain links TRBV4-3 to TRBJ2-1, with D unresolved. CDR3 length: 12 residues. Germline values: CDR1 LGHNA, CDR2 YSLEER. With 3 bases removed from V and 9 bases from J, the gap between germline ends came to 9 bases. The CDR3 sequence: CASSQSGVEQFF. CDR3 nucleotides: TGCGCCAGCAGCCAGAGTGGAGTTGAGCAGTTCTTC.

The genes are TRBV27 and TRBJ1-4; 12 bases are a match to TRBD1. The CDR3 is 18 residues long. V dropped 2 bases and J dropped 6; count of bases not matched to a gene: 10. Germline V gives CDR1 MNHEY, CDR2 SMNVEV (reference sequence). The CDR3 nucleotides read TGTGCCAGCAGTTTAAAAGGGACAGGGGGCTATTCTGATGAAAAACTGTTTTTT. This encodes CASSLKGTGGYSDEKLFF.

As to this clone: This same CDR3 is encoded by further DNA sequences in the sample. This chain joins TRBV15 and TRBJ2-1, with TRBD2 identical over 8 bases. From germline, CDR1 is LNHNV and CDR2 YYDKDF (reference sequence). J lost 3 bases, V lost 1 base, and 2 bases had no gene match. The CDR3 runs 15 residues. CDR3 amino acids: CATSRGGGIYNEQFF. The CDR3 region has the DNA TGTGCCACCAGCAGAGGCGGGGGGATCTACAATGAGCAGTTCTTC. The full variable domain, with the rest looked up from reference TRBV15 and TRBJ2-1, is DAMVIQNPRYQVTQFGKPVTLSCSQTLNHNVMYWYQQKSSQAPKLLFHYYDKDFNNEADTPDNFQSRRPNTSFCFLDIRSPGLGDTAMYLCATSRGGGIYNEQFFGPGTRLTVL.

The chain couples TRBV28 to TRBJ2-5; the D gene could be TRBD1 or TRBD2 (5 bases each). Germline CDR1 and CDR2: MDHEN and SYDVKM. Trimming took off 6 bases at V and 8 bases at J, with 16 bases between the two ends. The CDR3 length is 13 residues. For the CDR3, the DNA is TGTGCCAGCAGCTCCAGGGACCTCCGTACCCAGTACTTC. It codes for CASSSRDLRTQYF. The whole variable domain, filled in from reference TRBV28 and TRBJ2-5, reads DVKVTQSSRYLVKRTGEKVFLECVQDMDHENMFWYRQDPGLGLRLIYFSYDVKMKEKGDIPEGYSVSREKKERFSLILESASTNQTSMYLCASSSRDLRTQYFGPGTRLLVL.

V and J are TRBV5-5 and TRBJ2-1, with 8 bases that match TRBD2. CDR3 size: 16 residues. With 4 bases clipped from V and 2 bases from J, the junction kept 8 bases outside the gene matches. Looked up from germline, CDR1 is SGHKS and CDR2 is YYEKEE (reference sequence). The CDR3 sequence is CASSPGGGKTYNEQFF. The CDR3 DNA reads as TGTGCCAGCAGCCCCGGGGGGGGGAAGACCTACAATGAGCAGTTCTTC. The variable domain in full, with the rest retrieved from reference TRBV5-5 and TRBJ2-1, is DAGVTQSPTHLIKTRGQQVTLRCSPISGHKSVSWYQQVLGQGPQFIFQYYEKEERGRGNFPDRFSARQFPNYSSELNVNALLLGDSALYLCASSPGGGKTYNEQFFGPGTRLTVL.

V usage is TRBV18 and J usage is TRBJ2-2; 7 bases align to TRBD1. The trim removed 8 bases at V and 1 base at J, leaving 4 bases unmatched. Per the germline V gene, CDR1 is KGHSH and CDR2 is LQKENI. This CDR3 is built from 14 residues. CDR3 protein: CASGDRENTGELFF. The CDR3 DNA is TGTGCCAGCGGCGACAGGGAGAACACCGGGGAGCTGTTTTTT.